The rows below give T cell receptor beta chains drawn from one sample of a study of cytomegalovirus exposure and HLA in healthy donors. TCRdb keeps only in-frame clones here, not all; method: immunoSEQ multiplex PCR. The sample contains more than 95,000 clones, roughly a tenth of which appear only once. The sample taken for sequencing was PBMCs. The receptors shown here come from a woman aged 18-30 years in good health and CMV-seropositive. The CDR3 runs from the conserved cysteine through the conserved F or W. Fields, in order: V gene, clone size, D gene, J gene, CDR3 DNA, CDR3 protein. A D gene is named only where the DNA matches it firmly. A clone size is listed for some rows: how often the clone was seen (once, few, many), or a class if it is expanded.

>TRBV4-1|few|TRBD2|TRBJ2-6
TGCGCCAGCAGCCAACTATTAATTAGCGGGGGCTACTCTGGGGCCAACGTCCTGACTTTC
CASSQLLISGGYSGANVLTF
>TRBV10-3|NA|NA|TRBJ1-5
TGTGCCATCAGTGAGTCCGGGAATGGGCCCCAGCATTTT
CAISESGNGPQHF
>TRBV5-5|NA|NA|TRBJ2-7
TGTGCCAGCAGCTTGGTCGCTTCTGTAAGTCCTCGGGCCTACGAGCAGTACTTC
CASSLVASVSPRAYEQYF
>TRBV4-1|NA|TRBD1|TRBJ1-2
TGCGCCAGCAGCCAACAGGGGGCCTCTGGCTACACCTTC
CASSQQGASGYTF
>TRBV27|NA|TRBD1|TRBJ1-1
TGTGCCAGCAGGTCGGGACAGGGGGGCCATAGGGACACTGAAGCTTTCTTT
CASRSGQGGHRDTEAFF
>TRBV7-9|few|TRBD1|TRBJ1-2
TGTGCCAGCAGCTTAACAGCCGGGGGACAGGGAGCGTATGGCTACACCTTC
CASSLTAGGQGAYGYTF
>TRBV25-1|few|NA|TRBJ2-1
TGTGCCAGCAGGGCTAGCGATAGCTCCTACAATGAGCAGTTCTTC
CASRASDSSYNEQFF
>TRBV5-1|few|NA|TRBJ2-7
TGCGCCGGCAGCCTCGGAGGCGGGACCCGCTGGGCCGAGCAGTACTTC
CAGSLGGGTRWAEQYF
>TRBV2|NA|NA|TRBJ2-7
TGTGCCAGCAGTCCGGCCGCTAGCTCCTACGAGCAGTACTTC
CASSPAASSYEQYF
>TRBV6-1|few|TRBD2|TRBJ2-1
TGTGCCAGCAGTGATACCGGGACTAGCGCTAGCAATGAGCAGTTCTTC
CASSDTGTSASNEQFF
>TRBV29-1|few|TRBD2|TRBJ2-7
TGCAGCGCAGCACTAGCGGGGGCAAACTACGAGCAGTACTTC
CSAALAGANYEQYF
>TRBV7-9|few|NA|TRBJ1-1
TGTGCCAGCAGCTTAGAGACAACTGGAGCTTTCTTT
CASSLETTGAFF
>TRBV7-3|NA|TRBD1|TRBJ2-3
TGTGCCAGCAGCCTGACAGGGGGCACAGATACGCAGTATTTT
CASSLTGGTDTQYF
>TRBV5-4|NA|NA|TRBJ1-2
TGTGCCAGCAGCTTGTTATCAGTTAACTATGGCTACACCTTC
CASSLLSVNYGYTF
>TRBV5-6|NA|NA|TRBJ2-1
TGTGCCAGCAGCTTGGGGGGGGACCCGGGCTATGAGCAGTTCTTC
CASSLGGDPGYEQFF
>TRBV28|NA|TRBD1|TRBJ2-5
TGTGCCAGCAGTTCGTCGGACAGGGACGTGAAGACCCAGTACTTC
CASSSSDRDVKTQYF
>TRBV28|NA|NA|TRBJ1-5
TGTGCCAGCAGTTTTTCACCAGGGGTTGGGAATCAGCCCCAGCATTTT
CASSFSPGVGNQPQHF
>TRBV10-3|NA|TRBD1|TRBJ1-2
TGTGCCATCAGTGAGTCCCTAGGGGGCAACTATGGCTACACCTTC
CAISESLGGNYGYTF
>TRBV5-1|once|TRBD1|TRBJ2-7
TGCGCCAGCAGCTCCAATCCGGACAGGGGGAACGATGGAAGCTCCTACGAGCAGTACTTC
CASSSNPDRGNDGSSYEQYF
>TRBV5-4|few|NA|TRBJ2-1
TGTGCCAGCCAACCTAGCGACACCTCCTACAATGAGCAGTTCTTC
CASQPSDTSYNEQFF
>TRBV5-6|NA|NA|TRBJ1-2
TGTGCCAGCAGCCTTCCAGGGTTCTATGGCTACACCTTC
CASSLPGFYGYTF
>TRBV5-1|few|NA|TRBJ2-5
TGCGCCACCCGCCGACTAGGACAGGAAGAGACCCAGTACTTC
CATRRLGQEETQYF
>TRBV7-9|few|NA|TRBJ2-3
TGTGCCAGCAGCCCTGGACATTCGGCAGATACGCAGTATTTT
CASSPGHSADTQYF
>TRBV5-6|many|TRBD1|TRBJ1-4
TGTGCCAGCAGCCGGGACAGGGGGAATGAAAAACTGTTTTTT
CASSRDRGNEKLFF
>TRBV5-1|NA|NA|TRBJ2-1
TGCGCCAGCAGCTCGTACGGCAATGAGCAGTTCTTC
CASSSYGNEQFF
>TRBV6-5|few|TRBD1|TRBJ1-5
TGTGCCAGTAAAAAGGGGGCCGAACAGCCCCAGCATTTT
CASKKGAEQPQHF
>TRBV7-2|few|NA|TRBJ2-2
TGTGCCAGCAGCTTACTAGGTACCGGGGAGCTGTTTTTT
CASSLLGTGELFF
>TRBV7-9|NA|TRBD2|TRBJ2-2
TGTGCCAGCAGCTTAGACGGCGGGAGATACACCGGGGAGCTGTTTTTT
CASSLDGGRYTGELFF
>TRBV29-1|NA|TRBD1|TRBJ1-2
TGCAGCGGGGGACAGGGTGAGGAGGGCTACACCTTC
CSGGQGEEGYTF
>TRBV6-1|few|NA|TRBJ2-7
TGTGCCAGCACACCTGAGAGCGGCGGGCCCTACGAGCAGTACTTC
CASTPESGGPYEQYF
>TRBV6-1|NA|NA|TRBJ1-5
TGTGCCAGCAGTGGCGGGAATCAGCCCCAGCATTTT
CASSGGNQPQHF
>TRBV2|NA|TRBD2|TRBJ2-1
TGTGCCAGCATGCCGATAGCGGGAGGGACCTACAATGAGCAGTTCTTC
CASMPIAGGTYNEQFF
>TRBV4-1|NA|TRBD2|TRBJ2-1
TGCGCCAGCAGCCAAACTAGCGGGAGGGCTGGTGAGCAGTTCTTC
CASSQTSGRAGEQFF
>TRBV6-1|NA|TRBD1|TRBJ2-7
TGTGCCAGCAGCCTGACAGGGAAGTACGAGCAGTACTTC
CASSLTGKYEQYF
>TRBV27|NA|TRBD1|TRBJ1-2
TGTGCCAGCAGTCCGTCCCGGGACAGAAACTATGGCTACACCTTC
CASSPSRDRNYGYTF
>TRBV7-9|NA|TRBD1|TRBJ1-2
TGTGCCAGCAGCTCTCGGACAGGGTTAAACTATGGCTACACCTTC
CASSSRTGLNYGYTF
>TRBV7-2|NA|TRBD1|TRBJ2-3
TGTGCCAGCAGCCCCGACAGGGGCACAGATACGCAGTATTTT
CASSPDRGTDTQYF
>TRBV5-4|NA|TRBD1|TRBJ2-7
TGTGCCAGCAGTCCGCTACAGGGGACAACCTACGAGCAGTACTTC
CASSPLQGTTYEQYF
>TRBV30|few|NA|TRBJ1-5
TGTGCCTGGAGGGACAGTTATAGCAATCAGCCCCAGCATTTT
CAWRDSYSNQPQHF
>TRBV27|NA|NA|TRBJ1-1
TGTGCCAGCAGTTTAGGTGGGGGGACTGAAGCTTTCTTT
CASSLGGGTEAFF
>TRBV9|few|NA|TRBJ1-4
TGTGCCAGCAGCCGCTCAGGGGCAACGAATGAAAAACTGTTTTTT
CASSRSGATNEKLFF
>TRBV25-1|NA|TRBD2|TRBJ2-1
TGTGCCAGCAGTGAACTAGCGGCCTACAATGAGCAGTTCTTC
CASSELAAYNEQFF
>TRBV28|few|NA|TRBJ1-3
TGTGCCAGCAGAGGGGGTTTCGAAAACACCATATATTTT
CASRGGFENTIYF
>TRBV6-5|few|TRBD2|TRBJ2-1
TGTGCCAGCAGTCGGACTAGCGGGAGAGAGAATGAGCAGTTCTTC
CASSRTSGRENEQFF
>TRBV27|few|NA|TRBJ2-7
TGTGCCAGCAGGGGACAAATCTACGAGCAGTACTTC
CASRGQIYEQYF
>TRBV5-4|few|NA|TRBJ2-1
TGTGCCAGCAGCTTGGTCGTGGCAAATGAGCAGTTCTTC
CASSLVVANEQFF
>TRBV5-1|few|NA|TRBJ2-5
TGCGCCAGCAGCTTACCCTTGGGGCCCCAAGAGACCCAGTACTTC
CASSLPLGPQETQYF
>TRBV12-2|NA|NA|TRBJ1-1
TGTGCAAGTCGCCCAAAAACAGGGGGCTGTTGGGCTTTCTTT
CASRPKTGGCWAFF